Described below is a single T cell receptor (beta chain) sequence and its context. Antigen unknown. This record belongs to a study of T-cell memory formation after mild COVID-19. Study-level information: Largely, TCR clusters stayed within a single donor. Study conclusions and caveats: That cross-reactive memory joined was suggested by some responding clones appearing in pre-infection memory.

The CDR3 runs 15 residues. The V gene end was trimmed by 2 bases and the J gene end by 5 bases; junction bases not matched to a gene: 4. MiXCR, run by TCRdb on the 5' RACE reads, gives a single entry per CDR3 protein. The sample holds roughly 130,000 distinct CDR3 sequences, around 15% seen once. Sample: PBMCs or a T cell subset sorted from them (not recorded which). The rearrangement joins TRBV12-3 or TRBV12-4 to TRBJ2-3, with 10 bases that match TRBD2. This receptor was taken from a young man who had mild COVID-19 (a few samples of this study predate the infection). Cell type and time point are not known. The CDR3 is CASSLPSGSRDTQYF. In DNA form, the CDR3 reads TGTGCCAGCAGTTTACCTAGCGGGAGTAGAGATACGCAGTATTTT.